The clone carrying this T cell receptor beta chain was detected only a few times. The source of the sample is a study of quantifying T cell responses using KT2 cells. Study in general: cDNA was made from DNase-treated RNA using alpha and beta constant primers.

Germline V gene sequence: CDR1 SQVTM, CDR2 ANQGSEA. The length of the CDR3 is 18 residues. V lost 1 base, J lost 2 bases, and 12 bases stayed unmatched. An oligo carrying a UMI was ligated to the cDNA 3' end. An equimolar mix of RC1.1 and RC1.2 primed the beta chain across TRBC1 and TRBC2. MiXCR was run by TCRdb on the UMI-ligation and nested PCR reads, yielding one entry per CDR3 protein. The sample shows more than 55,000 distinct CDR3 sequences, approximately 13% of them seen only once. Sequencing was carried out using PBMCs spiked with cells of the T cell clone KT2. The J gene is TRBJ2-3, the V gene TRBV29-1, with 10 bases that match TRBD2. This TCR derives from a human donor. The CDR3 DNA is TGCAGCGTTGAAGGAGCCCTAGCGGGGGACACTTTCACAGATACGCAGTATTTT. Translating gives CSVEGALAGDTFTDTQYF.